Presented here are 10 T cell receptor beta chains from one specimen sequenced in a study of early T cells in non-severe SARS-CoV-2 infection. MiXCR, applied by TCRdb to the 5' RACE reads, yields one record per CDR3 protein. Among tens of thousands of distinct CDR3 sequences, over 8% were seen once, and the ten largest hold 5.3%. This sample comprised whole blood, obtained at baseline. These receptors were collected from an adult who was a healthcare worker with PCR-confirmed SARS-CoV-2 infection or an uninfected control (not recorded which).

This clonotype was seen a handful of times. The chain carries TRBV7-2 and TRBJ1-6; D is unresolved. Germline V gene sequence: CDR1 SGHTA, CDR2 FQGNSA. The CDR3 spans 12 residues. V lost 1 base, J lost 10 bases, and 5 bases lay in between. The DNA for the CDR3 is TGTGCCAGCAGCTTAGTGGGCTCACCCCTCCACTTT. Translating it yields CASSLVGSPLHF. The full variable domain, rest sourced from reference TRBV7-2 and TRBJ1-6, is GAGVSQSPSNKVTEKGKDVELRCDPISGHTALYWYRQSLGQGLEFLIYFQGNSAPDKSGLPSDRFSAERTGGSVSTLTIQRTQQEDSAVYLCASSLVGSPLHFGNGTRLTVT.

This clonotype was seen repeatedly, ten times or more. This chain connects TRBV7-6 to TRBJ1-2, with D maybe TRBD1 (5 bases). Trimming stripped 5 bases from V and 8 bases from J, with 18 bases between. This CDR3 region has 14 residues. The germline CDR1 and CDR2 sequences are SGHVS and FNYEAQ. The CDR3 sequence: CASSPWAGGSGYTF. The CDR3 DNA sequence: TGTGCCAGCAGCCCTTGGGCGGGGGGATCGGGCTACACCTTC.

The chain links TRBV18 to TRBJ2-1; perhaps TRBD2 as D (6 bases). This CDR3 spans 14 amino acids. Trimming shortened V by 8 bases and J by 4 bases, and 15 bases separated the two germline ends. Germline CDR1 and CDR2: KGHSH and LQKENI. The CDR3 DNA is TGTGCCAGCCAACCCGGTGGGAGGTACAATGAGCAGTTCTTC. Translating it yields CASQPGGRYNEQFF.

The chain recombines TRBV27 with TRBJ2-3, with D possibly TRBD2 on 6 matching bases. The CDR3 is 14 amino acids. The germline V and J ends were trimmed by 6 bases and 2 bases, with 12 bases remaining between them. Germline lookup yields CDR1 MNHEY and CDR2 SMNVEV (reference sequence). The CDR3 here is CASRTSLTTDTQYF. CDR3 nucleotides: TGTGCCAGCAGAACTAGCCTTACCACAGATACGCAGTATTTT.

This clonotype was recorded at least ten times. The gene calls are TRBV29-1 and TRBJ1-2; unclear D gene. Germline values: CDR1 SQVTM, CDR2 ANQGSEA. The V gene lost 4 bases and the J gene lost 2 bases, with 11 bases spanning the gap. This CDR3 spans 13 amino acids. The CDR3 nucleotides are TGCAGCGTTGTGCACAGACTAAACTATGGCTACACCTTC. Encoded protein: CSVVHRLNYGYTF.

This CDR3 is CASSLGGLQENTIYF. CDR3 nucleotides: TGTGCCAGCAGCTTAGGGGGACTCCAAGAGAACACCATATATTTT. The rearrangement links TRBV13 to TRBJ1-3, with D possibly being TRBD1 (5 bases). The CDR3 has 15 amino acids. Trimming pared 0 bases from V and 7 bases from J, leaving 13 bases between. Germline values: CDR1 PRHDT, CDR2 FYEKMQ (reference sequence).

Only a few counts were recorded for this clonotype. J is TRBJ2-7 and V is TRBV20-1, with a tentative D call TRBD2 (5 bases). Trimming took off 3 bases at V and 4 bases at J, with 10 bases between the two ends. The CDR3 sequence is 12 residues long. Per germline, CDR1 DFQATT and CDR2 SNEGSKA (reference sequence). The CDR3 DNA follows: TGCAGTGCTAGGAGCGGTCCTTACGAGCAGTACTTC. Translating gives CSARSGPYEQYF.

CDR3 residues: CASSVGHSSTDTQYF. As DNA, the CDR3 is TGTGCCAGCAGCGTAGGACATTCTAGCACAGATACGCAGTATTTT. The rearrangement uses TRBV9 and TRBJ2-3; no reliable D call. The CDR3 loop spans 15 amino acids. Germline values: CDR1 SGDLS, CDR2 YYNGEE. Trimming cost V 0 bases and J 0 bases, with 8 bases left between them.

This clonotype appeared a few times. CDR3 nucleotide sequence: TGCGCCAGCAGCTTGGACCCAGGCGGCGGGAATGAGCAGTTCTTC. It encodes CASSLDPGGGNEQFF. V usage is TRBV5-1 and J usage is TRBJ2-1; maybe TRBD2 (5 bases). CDR3 length: 15 residues. The germline gives CDR1 SGHRS, CDR2 YFSETQ. Trimming cost V 0 bases and J 7 bases, with 14 bases left between them.

This clonotype was recorded many times. The V gene is TRBV20-1, the J gene TRBJ1-2; no definite D call. Germline V gene data show CDR1 as DFQATT and CDR2 as SNEGSKA (reference sequence). This CDR3 has 13 amino acids. Trimming pared 5 bases from V and 4 bases from J, leaving 14 bases between. Here the CDR3 DNA reads TGCAGTGCTCAACCCAGCGCAGGCTATGGCTACACCTTC. The encoded protein is CSAQPSAGYGYTF.